This T cell receptor beta chain was recorded in a study of glioma-infiltrating T cells after dendritic cell vaccination. Study in general: Dendritic cells derived from monocytes and pulsed with autologous tumor lysate formed the vaccine.

The time point: after dendritic cell vaccination, including at tumor progression/relapse. Concerning this clone itself: Antigen: not known.

Findings and limits, study-wide: Survival was not directly related to TCR clonality in these patients. Longer survival after dendritic cell vaccination followed higher pretreatment TIL content.

Amplification used 60 V beta primers and 13 J beta primers. Profiling relied on immunoSEQ multiplex PCR, and the TCRdb table lists in-frame clones only, not all of them. The top ten hold about a sixth of the sample, which has 50,000 to 70,000 clones, about four fifths seen once. Germline CDR1 is KGHSH and CDR2 is LQKENI. The CDR3 totals 16 residues. J was trimmed by 4 bases and V by 4 bases; bases with no gene match: 5. The specimen comprised blood, sampled after dendritic cell vaccination. This chain uses TRBV18 with TRBJ1-6; 9 bases are shared with TRBD1. The receptor comes from a human donor with glioblastoma. This CDR3 reads CASSRPDRGYNSPLHF. In nucleotides, the CDR3 is TGTGCCAGCTCACGCCCGGACAGGGGATATAATTCACCCCTCCACTTT.